This TCR beta chain was found in a study of memory B cells and T cells in multiple sclerosis (dated by TCRdb to the late 2010s). Looking at the study overall: TCR beta repertoires of autoproliferating peripheral T cells were compared with the TCR beta repertoires of brain lesion-infiltrating T cells in multiple sclerosis patients. TCR sequencing included two multiple sclerosis patients for whom either brain lesions at autopsy or brain-infiltrating cells from biopsy were available. Paper-wide results and their limitations: Because clone-set sizes varied across compartments, the counts of shared clonotypes were affected, making normalization necessary.

Trimming removed 4 bases from V and 0 bases from J, leaving 7 bases between the germline ends. The CDR3 covers 12 residues, taking in both the cysteine and the phenylalanine. Kept here is only the CDR3 DNA, which spans 36 bases and is read in frame from base 1. The germline V gene (reference sequence) provides CDR1 GTSNPN and CDR2 SVGIG. The immunoSEQ Platform was used to amplify TCRbeta CDR3 regions from extracted genomic DNA. Multiplex PCR, high-throughput sequencing and a vendor bioinformatics pipeline were combined in the immunoSEQ assay. Per the source publication's procedure: Non-productive sequences and CDR3s shorter than 4 amino acids were excluded, and clonotype frequencies were recalculated for each sample. In immunoSEQ Analyzer 2.0, shared clonotypes were identified as those with identical CDR3 amino acid, V gene and J gene sequences. To normalize repertoire overlap, the number of shared clonotypes was divided by the product of the two clone-set sizes and multiplied by 1000 to give arbitrary units. TCRdb holds this immuneACCESS table with in-frame rearrangements only. Some clones are missing; in checked studies, unresolved V genes explain under half, and the rest has no known cause. Clonal size and the V and J genes are those of that table, whereas D and trimming came from the DNA. The sample data list roughly 45,000 clones, and around 80% of these were observed just once. Clones ranked in the top ten supply 0.85% to 1.3% of the sample.

Note on this clone: Its antigen is currently not known. Base qualities are not at hand, and no much larger clone is one base apart.

Autoproliferating (CFSEdim) and non-proliferating (CFSEhi) T cell fractions were sequenced separately after stimulus-free culture of CFSE-labeled PBMCs. Altogether, roughly 5x10^7 CFSE-labeled PBMCs were kept in culture for 6 to 8 days with no stimulus, after which the replicate wells were combined. PBMCs were labeled with 0.5 uM CFSE and cultured without exogenous stimuli in serum-free AIM-V medium. PBMCs were obtained by Ficoll density gradient centrifugation and kept cryopreserved until use. Using a FACSAria III, live 7-AAD-negative cells were sorted, then washed with PBS and stored frozen at -80 degrees C as dry pellets.

Sequencing was performed on PBMCs from blood kept in culture. The origin of this receptor is a human donor with multiple sclerosis. The chain employs TRBV30 and TRBJ2-7; the D region possibly corresponds to TRBD2 (5 bases align). The nucleotide sequence is TGTGCCTGGAACGGACTCTCCTACGAGCAGTACTTC. It specifies CAWNGLSYEQYF.